Below are 19 T cell receptor beta chains sequenced from a single sample in a study of T cell repertoires in aging, cancer and after chemotherapy. A mixed TRB-A/B primer pool amplified rearranged TRB by multiplex touch-down PCR. TCRdb re-called the multiplex PCR reads with MiXCR, one entry per CDR3 protein. The repertoire holds 3,500 or so distinct CDR3 sequences, with approximately 30% as singletons. Peripheral blood genomic DNA, not sorted cells or RNA, was the template. What was sequenced was blood. These receptor sequences come from a human donor in good health.

There are a few counts of this clonotype. The V and J genes are TRBV6-6 and TRBJ1-2; 9 positions agree with TRBD1. Unmatched junction bases numbered 4, after V lost 6 bases and J lost 2 bases. The CDR3 contains 14 residues. Per the germline V gene, CDR1 is MNHNY and CDR2 is SVGAGI (reference sequence). The CDR3 DNA reads TGTGCCAGCAGACCCGGGACAGGGAACTATGGCTACACCTTC. This translates into CASRPGTGNYGYTF.

The J gene is TRBJ1-1, the V gene TRBV19, with 7 bases that match TRBD1. After removal of 5 bases from V and 2 bases from J, the junction contained 8 bases not matched to a gene. Germline loops: CDR1 LNHDA, CDR2 SQIVND (reference sequence). This CDR3 has 15 amino acids. CDR3 coding DNA: TGTGCCAGTAGTCACCGACAGGGAGGAAACACTGAAGCTTTCTTT. Residues: CASSHRQGGNTEAFF.

The genes are TRBV7-9 and TRBJ2-3, with 8 bases that match TRBD2. The CDR3 length is 14 residues. CDR1 and CDR2 from the germline V gene are SEHNR and FQNEAQ (reference sequence). V gave up 6 bases and J gave up 5 bases; unmatched junction bases: 7. The CDR3 region has the DNA TGTGCCAGCAGTCGAGAGGGACTAGGAGATACGCAGTATTTT. Translated: CASSREGLGDTQYF.

This rearrangement joins TRBV27 to TRBJ2-5; D is uncertain. Trimming removed 5 bases at V and 5 bases at J, with 12 bases between. This CDR3 has 13 amino acids. CDR1 and CDR2 (germline): MNHEY, SMNVEV (reference sequence). CDR3 nucleotides: TGTGCCAGCAGTCACCGCCTCGGGGAGACCCAGTACTTC. It encodes CASSHRLGETQYF.

The chain links TRBV12-3 or TRBV12-4 to TRBJ2-5, with 8 positions matching TRBD2. The CDR3 spans 15 residues. With V trimmed by 4 bases and J by 2 bases, 6 bases remained unmatched. The CDR3 DNA sequence: TGTGCCAGCAGTTGGGGCGGGGGGCTGCAAGAGACCCAGTACTTC. This encodes CASSWGGGLQETQYF.

The chain recombines TRBV15 with TRBJ1-1, with D possibly TRBD1 on 5 matching bases. The V end was cut by 1 base, the J end by 0 bases, with 9 bases between. CDR1 and CDR2 from the germline V gene are LNHNV and YYDKDF (reference sequence). The CDR3 is 15 amino acids. The CDR3 loop reads CATSRGAGMNTEAFF. DNA of the CDR3: TGTGCCACCAGCAGAGGGGCAGGGATGAACACTGAAGCTTTCTTT.

The genes are TRBV11-2 and TRBJ2-3, with D perhaps being TRBD1 or TRBD2 (5 bases each). The germline CDR1 and CDR2 sequences are SGHAT and FQNNGV. V lost 7 bases and J lost 0, with 17 bases in between. CDR3 length: 16 amino acids. The CDR3 DNA reads as TGTGCCAGCACCTTTCTAGGGACCGCTAGCACAGATACGCAGTATTTT. It translates to CASTFLGTASTDTQYF.

The chain is built from TRBV24-1 and TRBJ2-6, with D uncertain. CDR1 KGHDR and CDR2 SFDVKD come from the germline V gene. V lost 7 bases, J lost 2 bases, and 5 bases lay in between. The CDR3 has 13 amino acids. CDR3 in amino acids: CATRGTGANVLTF. The CDR3 bases are TGTGCCACCAGGGGAACTGGGGCCAACGTCCTGACTTTC.

This clonotype rates as medium-sized. J is TRBJ2-6 and V is TRBV29-1; D perhaps matches TRBD2 (5 bases). V dropped 3 bases and J dropped 2 bases, with 8 bases sitting between them. The CDR3 extends over 14 amino acids. Germline values: CDR1 SQVTM, CDR2 ANQGSEA. CDR3 nucleotides: TGCAGCGTTGATTCGGGGACTGGGGCCAACGTCCTGACTTTC. Its translation is CSVDSGTGANVLTF.

This clonotype has only a few counts. The chain couples TRBV6-1 to TRBJ1-5; D is perhaps TRBD1 (5 bases). Per the germline V gene, CDR1 is MNHNS and CDR2 is SASEGT. Trimming removed 1 base from V and 6 bases from J, with 10 bases in between. This CDR3 spans 14 amino acids. CDR3 in DNA: TGTGCCAGCAGTGAAGATCACGGGGGTCAGCCCCAGCATTTT. Protein sequence: CASSEDHGGQPQHF.

The CDR3 nucleotides are TGTGCCACCAGCAGAGATCGGGGTGTCGGCTACACCTTC. Its protein is CATSRDRGVGYTF. J is TRBJ1-2 and V is TRBV15, with D unresolved. The germline V gene encodes CDR1 LNHNV and CDR2 YYDKDF (reference sequence). V lost 0 bases, J lost 8 bases, and 10 bases lay in between. CDR3 size: 13 residues.

In this sample, this clonotype is medium-sized. V gene TRBV30 combines with J gene TRBJ1-4; D is perhaps TRBD1 (5 bases). The CDR3 runs to 13 residues. CDR1 and CDR2 (germline): GTSNPN, SVGIG (reference sequence). V shed 4 bases and J shed 3 bases, with 9 bases lying between them. The CDR3 loop is CAWNKGPNEKLFF. In DNA, the CDR3 is TGTGCCTGGAACAAGGGGCCTAATGAAAAACTGTTTTTT.

V gene TRBV5-6 combines with J gene TRBJ1-6; D gene unclear. There are 17 residues in the CDR3. Germline loops: CDR1 SGHDT, CDR2 YYEEEE. V dropped 1 base and J dropped 5 bases, with 16 bases sitting between them. The CDR3 is CASSLPAGYGDNSPLHF. Here the CDR3 DNA reads TGTGCCAGCAGCTTGCCAGCAGGTTACGGGGATAATTCACCCCTCCACTTT. The entire variable domain, with the rest obtained from reference TRBV5-6 and TRBJ1-6, is as follows: DAGVTQSPTHLIKTRGQQVTLRCSPKSGHDTVSWYQQALGQGPQFIFQYYEEEERQRGNFPDRFSGHQFPNYSSELNVNALLLGDSALYLCASSLPAGYGDNSPLHFGNGTRLTVT.

The genes are TRBV20-1 and TRBJ1-2, with D tentatively TRBD1 or TRBD2 (7 bases each). Gene TRBJ2-7 matches the end of the DNA better, so the J call may be wrong. CDR1 and CDR2 (germline): DFQATT, SNEGSKA (reference sequence). The CDR3 runs to 11 residues. CDR3 residues: CSAARGGEQYF. The CDR3 nucleotides read TGCAGTGCCGCCAGGGGGGGAGAGCAGTACTTC.

This clonotype is medium-sized (0.01 to 0.1%). This sequence joins TRBV19 and TRBJ2-7; 9 nucleotides match TRBD1. V dropped 4 bases and J dropped 3; count of bases not matched to a gene: 7. CDR3 length: 15 amino acids. Germline CDR1 and CDR2: LNHDA and SQIVND (reference sequence). The CDR3 coding sequence is TGTGCCAGTAGTACCGCCGGGACAGGGATCTACGAGCAGTACTTC. Its translation: CASSTAGTGIYEQYF.

The V gene is TRBV19, the J gene TRBJ2-1, with D possibly TRBD2 on 6 matching bases. The ends were cut back, 6 bases at V and 6 bases at J, with 15 bases in the middle. The CDR3 runs 14 residues. Germline-derived CDR1 and CDR2 are LNHDA and SQIVND (reference sequence). CDR3 bases: TGTGCCAGTAGGGGACTCCCAGCGGGCAATGAGCAGTTCTTC. Amino acid sequence: CASRGLPAGNEQFF.

The V gene is TRBV13, the J gene TRBJ1-5; 7 positions agree with TRBD1. CDR3 length: 17 residues. V lost 5 bases and J lost 6; bases outside the gene matches: 16. Germline CDR1 reads PRHDT; CDR2 reads FYEKMQ (reference sequence). The CDR3 protein is CASSERRQGMGGQPQHF. CDR3 nucleotides: TGTGCCAGCAGCGAAAGACGACAGGGAATGGGTGGTCAGCCCCAGCATTTT.

This clonotype was counted only a few times. The chain employs TRBV11-1 and TRBJ1-5; D call uncertain. Trimming took 2 bases from V and 0 from J, leaving 5 bases between them. The CDR3 has 14 amino acids. Per germline, CDR1 SGHAT and CDR2 FQDESV (reference sequence). CDR3 bases: TGTGCCAGCAGCTTAACAGATAGCAATCAGCCCCAGCATTTT. Translating gives CASSLTDSNQPQHF.

The chain links TRBV18 to TRBJ1-4; unclear D gene. Looked up from germline, CDR1 is KGHSH and CDR2 is LQKENI. V was clipped by 2 bases and J by 5 bases, with 12 bases between them. This CDR3 contains 15 residues. CDR3 sequence reads: CASSPVRTENEKLFF. The CDR3 coding sequence is TGTGCCAGCTCACCAGTTAGGACGGAGAATGAAAAACTGTTTTTT.